The T cell receptor (beta chain) under discussion was sequenced for a study of human CD8 memory T cell subsets. General study results and limits: Stem-like memory and precursor exhausted T cells, unlike effector memory cells, were similarly highly diverse.

This clonotype is called medium-sized based on its frequency. Antigen: not known. CDR3 size: 16 residues. The V gene's germline CDR1 is SNHLY and CDR2 FYNNEI. Preparation of the TCR beta libraries relied on UMI-labeled 5' RACE. TCRdb re-called the 5' RACE reads; every CDR3 protein appears as one record, without DNA. The sample holds 11,000 or so distinct CDR3 sequences. The sequencing input was CD8+ T cells from PBMCs. The gene calls are TRBV2 and TRBJ2-7; with no DNA, the TCRdb D assignment of TRBD1 cannot be verified. This TCR came from a human donor in good health. The CDR3 reads CASSEHRTGDLYEQYF.